This T cell receptor beta chain came from a study of T cell clones after liver transplantation. For the study at large: TCRbeta sequencing after a pre-transplant mixed lymphocyte reaction identified graft-donor-reactive clones, later tracked in post-transplant blood. As an antigen-independent comparator, third-party-reactive TCRbeta sequences came from pre-transplant mixed lymphocyte reactions.

The repertoire was sequenced with immunoSEQ multiplex PCR; TCRdb's copy has only in-frame clones and lacks some. The data contain about 15,000 clones, around 90% of them singletons. As to this clone: Antigen: not known.

The CDR3 has 14 amino acids. The study, taken as a whole, reports: Compared with third party-reactive sequences, donor-reactive ones declined more, independent of withdrawal success.

The material sequenced was CD8+ T cells from blood, taken before liver transplant. This TCR came from a human donor who received a liver transplant. The chain is built from TRBV12-2 and TRBJ2-5; TRBD2, the table's D call, lacks a check against the DNA. TRBV12-2 is a known pseudogene. The CDR3 protein is CASRSTSGRETQYF. CDR3 bases: TGTGCAAGTCGCTCGACTAGCGGGAGAGAGACCCAGTACTTC.